One and the same sample provided the 9 T cell receptor beta chains below, sequenced in a study of shared clonotypes between healthy human individuals. Using immunoSEQ multiplex PCR, the repertoire was profiled, and TCRdb retains in-frame clones only, with some absent. The data hold around 2.1 million clones, with 93% observed a single time. CD45RO-negative, CCR7-selected cells formed the naive CD8 fraction, which excluded terminally differentiated effector memory CD45RA+ cells. The specimen was naive CD8+ T cells from PBMCs. These receptors came from a man aged 18 to 29 in good health. Some clones in this sample may be carry-over from other donors' samples.

This clone was picked up a small number of times. Other DNA sequences of this sample code for an identical CDR3. The chain links TRBV7-9 to TRBJ1-4; D gene ambiguous. The CDR3 covers 12 residues. V lost 2 bases and J lost 7, with 5 bases in between. Per the germline V gene, CDR1 is SEHNR and CDR2 is FQNEAQ (reference sequence). CDR3: CASSLSREKLFF. The DNA of the CDR3 is TGTGCCAGCAGCTTAAGTCGTGAAAAACTGTTTTTT.

The genes are TRBV6-8 and TRBJ2-5, with D possibly being TRBD1 or TRBD2 (7 bases each). CDR3 length equals 17 residues. Trimming stripped 0 bases from V and 1 base from J, with 15 bases between. Germline values: CDR1 MNHGY, CDR2 SAAAGT. The CDR3 reads CASSYSEGGTAQETQYF. The DNA for the CDR3 is TGTGCCAGCAGTTACTCGGAGGGAGGGACAGCCCAAGAGACCCAGTACTTC.

The chain combines TRBV7-9 with TRBJ2-1; 7 bases align to TRBD2. V gave up 5 bases and J gave up 0 bases; unmatched junction bases: 7. The CDR3 consists of 16 residues. Germline CDR1 reads SEHNR; CDR2 reads FQNEAQ (reference sequence). CDR3 nucleotide sequence: TGTGCCAGCAGCCCAGACGGGAGGACCTCCTACAATGAGCAGTTCTTC. Residues: CASSPDGRTSYNEQFF.

This clone was recorded once. The chain uses TRBV29-1 and TRBJ2-3; D might be TRBD2 (5 bases). Germline V gene sequence: CDR1 SQVTM, CDR2 ANQGSEA. CDR3 length: 14 residues. V shed 7 bases and J shed 2 bases, with 16 bases lying between them. This CDR3 reads CSGSGFINTDTQYF. The DNA for the CDR3 is TGCAGCGGTTCGGGGTTCATTAACACAGATACGCAGTATTTT.

The chain has TRBV5-4 and TRBJ2-7; 7 bases fit TRBD1. CDR3 size: 12 residues. With V trimmed by 5 bases and J by 7 bases, 6 bases remained unmatched. The V gene's germline CDR1 is SGHNT and CDR2 YYREEE (reference sequence). The CDR3 DNA reads as TGTGCCAGCAGTTCGACAGGGCGAGAGCAGTACTTC. Translated, it gives CASSSTGREQYF.

Concerning this clone itself: The same CDR3 also results from other DNA sequences found in this sample. This chain joins TRBV7-9 and TRBJ2-1, with a tentative D call TRBD2 (5 bases). Germline V gene lookup returns CDR1 SEHNR and CDR2 FQNEAQ (reference sequence). Trimming took off 5 bases at V and 0 bases at J, with 11 bases between the two ends. The CDR3 sequence is 15 residues long. DNA for the CDR3: TGTGCCAGCAGCCCCGGAGGTAGCTCCTACAATGAGCAGTTCTTC. Its translation: CASSPGGSSYNEQFF.

V is TRBV4-3 and J is TRBJ2-1; 11 bases match TRBD2. From germline, CDR1 is LGHNA and CDR2 YSLEER. V was clipped by 3 bases and J by 5 bases; unmatched bases: 3. CDR3 length: 15 residues. CDR3 protein: CASSHRLAGNNEQFF. CDR3 nucleotide sequence: TGCGCCAGCAGCCACCGACTAGCGGGGAACAATGAGCAGTTCTTC.

V is TRBV11-3 and J is TRBJ2-3; D gene uncertain. Germline V lookup: CDR1 SGHNT, CDR2 YENEEA. Trimming removed 11 bases at V and 4 bases at J, with 16 bases between. The CDR3 spans 13 residues. The CDR3 loop reads CAQGFWSPDTQYF. CDR3 in DNA: TGTGCCCAAGGGTTCTGGTCTCCAGATACGCAGTATTTT.

The rearrangement uses TRBV28 and TRBJ1-1; no clear D gene. The CDR3 is made up of 16 amino acids. V was clipped by 3 bases and J by 1 base, with 15 bases between them. The germline gives CDR1 MDHEN, CDR2 SYDVKM. The DNA for the CDR3 is TGTGCCAGCAGTTTTCCCATCAGGTCAGGGAACACTGAAGCTTTCTTT. Translated, it gives CASSFPIRSGNTEAFF.